These 5 T cell receptor beta chains were all obtained from the same sample, sequenced in a study of cytomegalovirus exposure and HLA in healthy donors. With 60 Vbeta and 13 Jbeta primers, the PCR was carried out. Assay: immunoSEQ multiplex PCR; the TCRdb copy retains only in-frame clones and omits some. The sample table sets out 95,000 to 110,000 clones. The sample was PBMCs. Receptor source: a man between 40 and 49 years old in good health and CMV-seronegative.

The chain employs TRBV7-2 and TRBJ1-2; 7 bases are shared with TRBD1. The V and J ends lost 5 bases and 7 bases, in that order; junction bases with no gene match: 10. CDR3 length: 14 residues. Germline-derived CDR1 and CDR2 are SGHTA and FQGNSA. CDR3 protein: CASSPDRAYGGYTF. In DNA form, the CDR3 reads TGTGCCAGCAGCCCCGACAGGGCGTATGGTGGCTACACCTTC.

The CDR3 DNA reads TGTGCCAGCAGCTTAGAAATTAGCGGGGGGAGCGAGACCCAGTACTTC. Translated, it gives CASSLEISGGSETQYF. The rearrangement uses TRBV7-2 and TRBJ2-5, with 10 bases that match TRBD2. From germline, CDR1 is SGHTA and CDR2 FQGNSA. V shed 1 base, J shed 5 bases, and the junction held 7 bases outside the gene matches. The CDR3 is 16 amino acids. Complete variable domain (other parts from reference TRBV7-2 and TRBJ2-5): GAGVSQSPSNKVTEKGKDVELRCDPISGHTALYWYRQSLGQGLEFLIYFQGNSAPDKSGLPSDRFSAERTGGSVSTLTIQRTQQEDSAVYLCASSLEISGGSETQYFGPGTRLLVL.

The chain combines TRBV9 with TRBJ1-5; no firm D call. V was clipped by 0 bases and J by 3 bases, with 7 bases between them. This CDR3 region has 14 residues. The germline V gene has CDR1 SGDLS and CDR2 YYNGEE. The DNA of the CDR3 is TGTGCCAGCAGCGTAGACGGTCTCAATCAGCCCCAGCATTTT. It translates to CASSVDGLNQPQHF.

The gene calls are TRBV6-5 and TRBJ2-7, with 8 bases aligning to TRBD1. The germline gives CDR1 MNHEY, CDR2 SVGAGI. The CDR3 sequence is 13 residues long. V gave up 6 bases and J gave up 5 bases; unmatched junction bases: 6. CDR3 in DNA: TGTGCCAGCAGATGGGACAGGAAAAACGAGCAGTACTTC. This gives the protein CASRWDRKNEQYF.

The rearrangement links TRBV7-9 to TRBJ2-1, with 7 bases matching TRBD1. There are 14 residues in the CDR3. CDR1 is SEHNR, CDR2 FQNEAQ, per germline (reference sequence). Trimming at V came to 5 bases and at J to 5 bases, leaving 6 bases not matched to a gene. CDR3 in DNA: TGTGCCAGCAGCCACAGGGGCAGAAACAATGAGCAGTTCTTC. It is translated as CASSHRGRNNEQFF.